Detailed here is one TCR beta chain. The data originate from a study of low-dose radiotherapy and immunotherapy resistance in tumors. Stated time point: before trial treatment. Treatment of the donors consisted of nivolumab and ipilimumab (plus aspirin, low-dose cyclophosphamide and low-dose radiotherapy). First-strand cDNA used TRAV- and TRBV-specific primers, covering alpha and beta chains. TCR amplification involved 20 PCR cycles with a constant-region primer and V-primer adapter. TCRdb independently ran MiXCR on the reads; one entry per CDR3 protein. The data hold over 70,000 distinct CDR3 sequences, with roughly 31% observed a single time. There are 16 residues in the CDR3. With 5 bases removed from V and 6 bases from J, the gap between germline ends came to 21 bases. CDR1 and CDR2 (germline): LNHDA, SQIVND (reference sequence).

The sequence derives from a female donor with ovarian cancer. The sequencing here drew on PBMCs, taken before treatment. V gene TRBV19 combines with J gene TRBJ2-3; D is possibly TRBD2 (5 bases). CDR3 loop: CASSFGLGEASDTQYF. CDR3 coding DNA: TGTGCCAGTAGTTTCGGACTGGGAGAAGCGTCTGATACGCAGTATTTT. The variable domain in full, completed from reference TRBV19 and TRBJ2-3, reads DGGITQSPKYLFRKEGQNVTLSCEQNLNHDAMYWYRQDPGQGLRLIYYSQIVNDFQKGDIAEGYSVSREKKESFPLTVTSAQKNPTAFYLCASSFGLGEASDTQYFGPGTRLTVL.